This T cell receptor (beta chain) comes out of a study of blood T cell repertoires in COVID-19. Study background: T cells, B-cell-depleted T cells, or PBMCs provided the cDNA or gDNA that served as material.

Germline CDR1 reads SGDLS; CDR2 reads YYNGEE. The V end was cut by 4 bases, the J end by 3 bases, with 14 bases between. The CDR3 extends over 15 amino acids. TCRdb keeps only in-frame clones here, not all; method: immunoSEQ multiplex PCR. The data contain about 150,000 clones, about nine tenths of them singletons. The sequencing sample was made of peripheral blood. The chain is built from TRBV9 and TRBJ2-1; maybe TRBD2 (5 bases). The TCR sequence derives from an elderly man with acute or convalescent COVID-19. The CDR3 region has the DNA TGTGCCAGCAGCCGGAGCGGCACAAACTACAATGAGCAGTTCTTC. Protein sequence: CASSRSGTNYNEQFF.